This TCR beta chain was recorded in a study of T-cell memory formation after mild COVID-19. Study context: Each donor largely had its own TCR clusters. Study-level results: Contracting CD4+ clones lay largely in CM and EM, with CD8+ ones residing in EMRA. Pre-infection memory carried some responding clones, suggesting that cross-reactive memory joined.

The CDR3 runs 13 residues. V dropped 6 bases and J dropped 2; count of bases not matched to a gene: 4. Germline CDR1 DFQATT, CDR2 SNEGSKA (reference sequence). Comments on this clonotype: Its antigen remains unknown.

From the 5' RACE reads, TCRdb called clonotypes with MiXCR, one entry per CDR3 protein. The sample has about 390,000 distinct CDR3 sequences; 15% to 20% are singletons. Sequencing was carried out using PBMCs or a T cell subset sorted from them (not recorded which). This rearrangement joins TRBV20-1 to TRBJ1-1, with 9 bases identical to TRBD1. The TCR sequence derives from a man aged 18 to 29 who had mild COVID-19 (a few samples of this study predate the infection). Cell type and time point are not known. The CDR3: CSANRGLNTEAFF. For the CDR3, the DNA is TGCAGTGCAAACAGGGGGCTCAACACTGAAGCTTTCTTT.